This T cell receptor beta chain was identified during a study of beta chain features in type 1 diabetes. Study details: Sorted cells examined across all samples numbered some 98 million.

Only one heparinised blood draw was taken per donor, and its volume averaged roughly 120 mL. CD4+ naive, central memory, regulatory and stem cell-like memory cells were sorted via CD45RO/CCR7/CD25/CD127/CD95/CD27. Reverse transcription of all isolated RNA meant that expressed TCRB transcripts were sequenced. Produced via immunoSEQ multiplex PCR; TCRdb's table is partial and in-frame only. The table shows some 410,000 clones, with about 15% occurring only once. This CDR3 spans 17 amino acids. V was pared by 0 bases and J by 2 bases, with 15 bases between. In germline, CDR1 is LGHNA, CDR2 YSLEER. This clone was counted between two and nine times.

The gene calls are TRBV4-3 and TRBJ2-3; D might be TRBD2 (7 bases). Sample: naive CD4+ T cells from blood. This receptor was obtained from a young man in good health. The CDR3 DNA reads TGCGCCAGCAGCCAAGATCTTGGGAGGGGGGTCACAGATACGCAGTATTTT. Protein product: CASSQDLGRGVTDTQYF.